This TCR beta chain was documented in a study of cytomegalovirus exposure and HLA in healthy donors. General study results and limits: The authors later found most CMV-associated TCR beta chains appeared HLA-restricted. In an earlier analysis, most TCR beta V segments were productive about 90% or about 30% of the time.

The PCR made use of 60 Vbeta and 13 Jbeta primers. Here immunoSEQ multiplex PCR was the method, and the copy in TCRdb shows in-frame clones only, minus some. The sample has around 150,000 clones, around four fifths seen once; the top ten hold 6% to 8%. Remarks on this clone: Antigen unknown.

The germline CDR1 and CDR2 sequences are MGHRA and YSYEKL. This CDR3 contains 14 residues. Trimming took off 1 base at V and 5 bases at J, with 9 bases between the two ends. The sequencing sample was made of PBMCs. The receptor was isolated from a male donor in good health and CMV-seropositive. The V gene is TRBV4-1, the J gene TRBJ1-5; no definite D call. The CDR3 nucleotides are TGCGCCAGCAGCCAAGTCGGACTTTATCAGCCCCAGCATTTT. It is translated as CASSQVGLYQPQHF.